This is a list of T cell receptor beta chains from one sample in a study of cytomegalovirus exposure and HLA in healthy donors. Sequencing was performed with immunoSEQ multiplex PCR; in TCRdb, only in-frame clones are kept and a portion is missing. Of more than 110,000 clones listed, around 78% are singletons. The sequencing input was PBMCs. All receptors derive from a male donor in good health and CMV-seronegative. Both conserved end residues are part of each CDR3. D genes are given only for firm matches. A clone size is listed for some rows: how often the clone was seen (once, few, many), or a class if it is expanded.

NA TRBJ1-4 few TRBV13 TGTGCCAGCAGCTTAGACAAAAATGAAAAACTGTTTTTT CASSLDKNEKLFF
NA TRBJ1-2 NA TRBV13 TGTGCCAGCAGCTTAGCACAGGGTAAGAGGAGCTACACCTTC CASSLAQGKRSYTF
TRBD1 TRBJ1-2 NA TRBV27 TGTGCCAGCAGTTACAGACAGGGGTATGGCTACCCCTTC CASSYRQGYGYPF
TRBD2 TRBJ2-1 NA TRBV5-5 TGTGCCAGCAGCTTACTAGCGGGAGGGAATGAGCAGTTCTTC CASSLLAGGNEQFF
TRBD2 TRBJ2-7 NA TRBV6-1 TGTGCCAGCAGTGAAGGTGGGGGGGGCGAGCAGTACTTC CASSEGGGGEQYF
TRBD1 TRBJ1-1 NA TRBV19 TGTGCCAGTAGTCCCGGGACAGACAACACTGAAGCTTTCTTT CASSPGTDNTEAFF
NA TRBJ2-7 NA TRBV7-9 TGTGCCAGCAGCTTAGCGGGGGCAGCCGAGCAGTACTTC CASSLAGAAEQYF
NA TRBJ2-7 NA TRBV19 TGTGCCAGTAGTATGGGGGGAAGCGGGGAGCAGTACTTC CASSMGGSGEQYF
NA TRBJ2-7 NA TRBV27 TGTGCCAGTAGAGTGACAGGCCTTTCCTACGAGCAGTACTTC CASRVTGLSYEQYF
TRBD1 TRBJ1-1 NA TRBV27 TGTGCCAGCAGTCTAGACAGGGGCTTGAACACTGAAGCTTTCTTT CASSLDRGLNTEAFF
TRBD2 TRBJ2-1 once TRBV4-2 TGTGCCAGCAGCCAAGAACAACTAGCGGGAGGGCCGGGCAATGAGCAGTTCTTC CASSQEQLAGGPGNEQFF
TRBD1 TRBJ2-7 NA TRBV5-1 TGCGCCAGCAGCTTGGGGACAGGGGATCTCAACGAGCAGTACTTC CASSLGTGDLNEQYF
TRBD1 TRBJ1-5 NA TRBV2 TGTGCCAGCAGTTTCCCGGGACAGAGGGACAATCAGCCCCAGCATTTT CASSFPGQRDNQPQHF
NA TRBJ2-5 NA TRBV6-6 TGTGCCAGCAGTTATGGTGGGGGCGGGGGAGAGACCCAGTACTTC CASSYGGGGGETQYF
NA TRBJ1-1 NA TRBV6-5 TGTGCCAGCAGTTACGGGTGGGAGGACACTGAAGCTTTCTTT CASSYGWEDTEAFF
TRBD1 TRBJ1-6 few TRBV30 TGTGCCTGGAGTCCGAGGGGGGACAGATGGGTTCGGGTTTTTAATTCACCCCTCCACTTT CAWSPRGDRWVRVFNSPLHF
NA TRBJ2-2 NA TRBV30 TGTGCCTGGAGTCGCCGAGGGCTCACCGGGGAGCTGTTTTTT CAWSRRGLTGELFF
NA TRBJ1-1 NA TRBV30 TGTGCCTGGAGTGGTTACGAGGGAGGGGTCACTGAAGCTTTCTTT CAWSGYEGGVTEAFF
TRBD2 TRBJ2-7 NA TRBV7-9 TGTGCCAGCAGCTTAGGTGCCGGGACTAGCGGGACGGGCGCCTACGAGCAGTACTTC CASSLGAGTSGTGAYEQYF
TRBD2 TRBJ2-3 few TRBV5-4 TGTGCCAGCAGTCCACAGACTAGCGGGAGGGCAGATACGCAGTATTTT CASSPQTSGRADTQYF
TRBD2 TRBJ2-1 NA TRBV13 TGTGCCAGCAGCTTCCTAGTCACTAGCGGGGGGAATGAGCAGTTCTTC CASSFLVTSGGNEQFF
NA TRBJ1-6 NA TRBV6-1 TGTGCCAGCAAGTCTTCTATGGCGGCAGGGGCCCTCCACTTT CASKSSMAAGALHF
NA TRBJ1-2 NA TRBV7-7 TGTGCTAGCAGCCACAAGGGCGGGAACTATGGCTACACCTTC CASSHKGGNYGYTF
TRBD1 TRBJ2-7 few TRBV6-6 TGTGCCAGCGGACAGGAGACCTACGAGCAGTACTTC CASGQETYEQYF
NA TRBJ2-7 few TRBV15 TGTGCCACAAGTACAGGGTACGAGCAGTACTTC CATSTGYEQYF
NA TRBJ1-1 NA TRBV10-3 TGTGCCATCAGTAAACGAACAGGGATGAACACTGAAGCTTTCTTT CAISKRTGMNTEAFF
TRBD2 TRBJ2-7 NA TRBV7-9 TGTGCCAGCAGCTATGTAAGGGAGGGCGAGGAGCAGTACTTC CASSYVREGEEQYF
NA TRBJ2-2 NA TRBV18 TGTGCCAGCTCAGGCCTAGCTACCGGGGAGCTGTTTTTT CASSGLATGELFF
TRBD2 TRBJ2-1 NA TRBV9 TGTGCCAGCAGCGTAGGCGGGAGGGGCTACAATGAGCAGTTCTTC CASSVGGRGYNEQFF
NA TRBJ2-3 NA TRBV7-9 TGTTCCAGCAGCTTAACAGGAGATACGCAGTATTTT CSSSLTGDTQYF
NA TRBJ1-1 NA TRBV6-5 TGTGCCAGCAGTTACTCGACAGGCCTCTTGACTGAAGCTTTCTTT CASSYSTGLLTEAFF
TRBD1 TRBJ1-2 NA TRBV5-6 TGTGCCAGCAGCTCGGGACAGGGGGCGGGTGTCTATGGCTACACCTTC CASSSGQGAGVYGYTF
NA TRBJ1-1 NA TRBV7-2 TGTGCCAGCAGCTTGGAGGTGGGCAGGAACACTGAAGCTTTCTTT CASSLEVGRNTEAFF
NA TRBJ1-3 once TRBV6-5 TGTGCCAGCTCAAACACAAGCACCATATATTTT CASSNTSTIYF
NA TRBJ2-7 NA TRBV7-8 TGTGCCAGCAGCTTAGCGATAACAGCTCCCGTACGGTACGAGCAGTACTTC CASSLAITAPVRYEQYF
NA TRBJ1-6 NA TRBV4-3 TGCGCCAGCAGCCAGAACAGAGGGGGTAATTCACCCCTCCACTTT CASSQNRGGNSPLHF
TRBD1 TRBJ1-1 NA TRBV10-3 TGTGCCATCAGGGCACAGGGGGCCATGAACACTGAAGCTTTCTTT CAIRAQGAMNTEAFF
TRBD2 TRBJ2-1 NA TRBV29-1 TGCAGCCTTGTTTGGACTAGCGGGAGCTCCTACAATGAGCAGTTCTTC CSLVWTSGSSYNEQFF
TRBD2 TRBJ2-1 NA TRBV2 TGTGCCAGCAGTGAAGCTGCGGGAGGGCCCCACAATGAGCAGTTCTTC CASSEAAGGPHNEQFF
NA TRBJ1-6 NA TRBV5-4 TGTGCCAGCAGCGCCCCCGGCACGGGGGATTTCGACCTCCACTTT CASSAPGTGDFDLHF
NA TRBJ2-1 few TRBV5-1 TGCGCCAGCAGCCCAGTCGTGATGGGGCCCAATGAGCAGTTCTTC CASSPVVMGPNEQFF
NA TRBJ2-5 NA TRBV6-6 TGTGCCAGCAGAAAGTTACTAAACGAAGAGACCCAGTACTTC CASRKLLNEETQYF
TRBD1 TRBJ1-6 NA TRBV7-2 TGTGCCAGCAGCCGTCAGGGGGCCCCTTTTTCACCCCTCCACTTT CASSRQGAPFSPLHF
NA TRBJ2-7 NA TRBV21-1 TGTGCCAGCAGCAAACGACAGGGGCCTCACGAGCAGTACTTC CASSKRQGPHEQYF
NA TRBJ1-4 NA TRBV7-9 TGTGCCAGCAGCTTAGCGGGACGGGGGCTGTTTTTT CASSLAGRGLFF
TRBD1 TRBJ2-1 NA TRBV10-1 TGCGCCAGCAGTCTGTGGGACAGGGGCAGTGAGCAGTTCTTC CASSLWDRGSEQFF
TRBD2 TRBJ2-1 NA TRBV7-3 TGTGCCAGCAGTTTAGCGGGAGGTGATTACAATGAGCAGTTCTTC CASSLAGGDYNEQFF
TRBD1 TRBJ2-1 NA TRBV7-9 TGTGCCAGCAGCTTAGTGGTCGGGACAGGGGGCTTTGAGCAGTTCTTC CASSLVVGTGGFEQFF
NA TRBJ1-1 NA TRBV19 TGTGCCAGTAGTATAGGACAGCCCAACACTGAAGCTTTCTTT CASSIGQPNTEAFF
TRBD1 TRBJ1-2 NA TRBV7-2 TGTGCCAGCAGCTTAGCTATAGGGGGCGGGTATGGCTACACCTTC CASSLAIGGGYGYTF
NA TRBJ2-5 NA TRBV7-9 TGTGCCAGCAGCTCCGTGGGGGGAGGATTAGAGACCCAGTACTTC CASSSVGGGLETQYF
TRBD1 TRBJ1-5 NA TRBV9 TGTGCCAGCAGCGTAGCCCCAGGGGGCAGTCAGCCCCAGCATTTT CASSVAPGGSQPQHF
NA TRBJ2-7 NA TRBV9 TGTGCCAGCAGCGTAGGCCAATCCTCCTACGAGCAGTACTTC CASSVGQSSYEQYF
TRBD1 TRBJ1-4 NA TRBV30 TGTGCCTGGAGTACAGGGGGCGAGGGTGAAAAACTGTTTTTT CAWSTGGEGEKLFF
TRBD1 TRBJ1-2 NA TRBV11-2 TGTGCCAGCAGCTTAGGGGACAGGGGTAATGGCTACACCTTC CASSLGDRGNGYTF